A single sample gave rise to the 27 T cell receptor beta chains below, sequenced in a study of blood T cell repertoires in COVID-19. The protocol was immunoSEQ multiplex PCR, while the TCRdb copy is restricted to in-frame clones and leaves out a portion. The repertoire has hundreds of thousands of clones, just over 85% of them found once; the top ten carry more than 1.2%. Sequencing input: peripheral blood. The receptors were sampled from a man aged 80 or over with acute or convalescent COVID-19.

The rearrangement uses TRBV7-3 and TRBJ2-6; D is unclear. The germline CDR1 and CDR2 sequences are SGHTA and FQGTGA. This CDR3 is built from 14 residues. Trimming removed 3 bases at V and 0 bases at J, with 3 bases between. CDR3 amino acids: CASSFSSGANVLTF. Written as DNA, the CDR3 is TGTGCCAGCAGCTTTAGCTCTGGGGCCAACGTCCTGACTTTC. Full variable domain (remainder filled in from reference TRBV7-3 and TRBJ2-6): GAGVSQTPSNKVTEKGKYVELRCDPISGHTALYWYRQSLGQGPEFLIYFQGTGAADDSGLPNDRFFAVRPEGSVSTLKIQRTERGDSAVYLCASSFSSGANVLTFGAGSRLTVL.

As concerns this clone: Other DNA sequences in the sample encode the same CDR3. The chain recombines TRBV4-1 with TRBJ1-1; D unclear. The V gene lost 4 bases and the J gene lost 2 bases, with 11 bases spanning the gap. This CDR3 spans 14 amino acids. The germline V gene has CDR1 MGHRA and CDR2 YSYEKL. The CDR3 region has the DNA TGCGCCAGCAGCCCCGAGACGGGTAACACTGAAGCTTTCTTT. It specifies CASSPETGNTEAFF.

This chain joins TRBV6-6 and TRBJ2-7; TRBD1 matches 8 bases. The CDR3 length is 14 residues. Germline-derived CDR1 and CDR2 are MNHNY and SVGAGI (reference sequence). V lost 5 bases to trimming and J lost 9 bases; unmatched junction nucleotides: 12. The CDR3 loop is CASSVPGQVHGQYF. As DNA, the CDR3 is TGTGCCAGCAGTGTACCGGGACAGGTTCACGGGCAGTACTTC.

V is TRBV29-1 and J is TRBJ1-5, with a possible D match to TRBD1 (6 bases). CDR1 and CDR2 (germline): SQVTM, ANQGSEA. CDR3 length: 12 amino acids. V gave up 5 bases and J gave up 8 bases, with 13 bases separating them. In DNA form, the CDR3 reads TGCAGCGTTCAACAGGGAAATGAGCCCCAGCATTTT. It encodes CSVQQGNEPQHF. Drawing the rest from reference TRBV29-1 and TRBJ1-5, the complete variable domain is SAVISQKPSRDICQRGTSLTIQCQVDSQVTMMFWYRQQPGQSLTLIATANQGSEATYESGFVIDKFPISRPNLTFSTLTVSNMSPEDSSIYLCSVQQGNEPQHFGDGTRLSIL.

This CDR3 reads CASSGGTGKSNYGYTF. For the CDR3, the DNA is TGTGCCAGCAGTGGTGGGACAGGCAAAAGTAACTATGGCTACACCTTC. The rearrangement joins TRBV6-2 or TRBV6-3 to TRBJ1-2; 8 nucleotides agree with TRBD1. The CDR3 is 16 residues long. The V gene end was trimmed by 5 bases and the J gene end by 1 base; junction bases not matched to a gene: 9. Germline CDR1 MNHEY, CDR2 SVGEGT.

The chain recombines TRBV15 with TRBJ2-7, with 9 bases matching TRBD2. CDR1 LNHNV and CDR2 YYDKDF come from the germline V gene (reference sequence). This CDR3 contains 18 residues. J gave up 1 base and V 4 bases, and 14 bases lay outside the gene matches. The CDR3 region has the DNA TGTGCCACCAGCACCGAGAGGGCGGGAGGGCCACTTTCCTACGAGCAGTACTTC. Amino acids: CATSTERAGGPLSYEQYF.

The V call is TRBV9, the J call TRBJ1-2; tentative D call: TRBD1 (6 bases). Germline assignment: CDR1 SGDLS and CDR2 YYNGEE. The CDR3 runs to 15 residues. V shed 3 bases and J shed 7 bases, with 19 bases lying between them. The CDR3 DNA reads TGTGCCAGCAGCGCCAATCCGGGACACCCAGGTGGCTACACCTTC. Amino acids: CASSANPGHPGGYTF.

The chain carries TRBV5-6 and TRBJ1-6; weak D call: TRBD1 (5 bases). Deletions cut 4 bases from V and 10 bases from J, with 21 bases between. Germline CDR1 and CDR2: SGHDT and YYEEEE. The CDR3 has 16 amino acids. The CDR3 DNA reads TGTGCCAGCAGCCTTTTCCCAGGCGGGGGAGGCTCACCCCTCCACTTT. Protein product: CASSLFPGGGGSPLHF. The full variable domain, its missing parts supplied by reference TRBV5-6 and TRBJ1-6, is DAGVTQSPTHLIKTRGQQVTLRCSPKSGHDTVSWYQQALGQGPQFIFQYYEEEERQRGNFPDRFSGHQFPNYSSELNVNALLLGDSALYLCASSLFPGGGGSPLHFGNGTRLTVT.

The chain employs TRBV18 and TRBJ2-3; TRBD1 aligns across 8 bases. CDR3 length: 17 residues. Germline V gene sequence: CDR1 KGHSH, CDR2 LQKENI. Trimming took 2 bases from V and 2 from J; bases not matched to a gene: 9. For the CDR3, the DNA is TGTGCCAGCTCACCATTTGCAGGGGGCCTAGTCACAGATACGCAGTATTTT. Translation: CASSPFAGGLVTDTQYF.

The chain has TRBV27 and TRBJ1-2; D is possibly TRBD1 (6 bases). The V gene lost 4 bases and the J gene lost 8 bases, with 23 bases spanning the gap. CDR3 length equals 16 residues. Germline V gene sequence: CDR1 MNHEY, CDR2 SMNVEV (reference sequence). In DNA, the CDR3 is TGTGCCAGCAGTTCCCATCTTAAAGGGGGAGCCTCGGGCTACACCTTC. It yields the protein CASSSHLKGGASGYTF.

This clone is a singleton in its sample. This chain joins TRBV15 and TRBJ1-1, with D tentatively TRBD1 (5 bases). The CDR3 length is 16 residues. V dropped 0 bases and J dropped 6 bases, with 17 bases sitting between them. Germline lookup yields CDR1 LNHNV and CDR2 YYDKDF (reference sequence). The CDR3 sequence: CATSREYGQGGSEAFF. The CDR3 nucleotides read TGTGCCACCAGCAGAGAGTACGGGCAGGGAGGCTCTGAAGCTTTCTTT.

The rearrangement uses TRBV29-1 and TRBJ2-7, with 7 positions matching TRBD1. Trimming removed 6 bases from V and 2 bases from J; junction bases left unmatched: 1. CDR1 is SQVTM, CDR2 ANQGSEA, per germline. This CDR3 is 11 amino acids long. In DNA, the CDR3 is TGCAGCGTGACAGGGCCCTACGAGCAGTACTTC. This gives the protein CSVTGPYEQYF.

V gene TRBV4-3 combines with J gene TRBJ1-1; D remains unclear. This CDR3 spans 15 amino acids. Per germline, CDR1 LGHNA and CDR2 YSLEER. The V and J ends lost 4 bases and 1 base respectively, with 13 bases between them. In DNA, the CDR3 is TGCGCCAGCAGCCCTATGGCTGGGAGGAACACTGAAGCTTTCTTT. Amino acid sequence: CASSPMAGRNTEAFF.

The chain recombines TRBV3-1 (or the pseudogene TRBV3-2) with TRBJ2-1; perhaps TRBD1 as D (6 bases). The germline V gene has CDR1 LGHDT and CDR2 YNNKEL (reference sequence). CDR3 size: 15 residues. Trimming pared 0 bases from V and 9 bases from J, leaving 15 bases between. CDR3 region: CASSQDTVGHSEQFF. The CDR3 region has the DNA TGTGCCAGCAGCCAAGATACGGTGGGACACAGTGAGCAGTTCTTC.

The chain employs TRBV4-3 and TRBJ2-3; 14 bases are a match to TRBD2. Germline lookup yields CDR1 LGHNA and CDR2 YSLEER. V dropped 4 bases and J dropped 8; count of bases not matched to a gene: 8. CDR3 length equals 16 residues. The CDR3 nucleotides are TGCGCCAGCAGCCCCAGACTAGCGGGGGGGCTCGGTACGCAGTATTTT. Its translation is CASSPRLAGGLGTQYF.

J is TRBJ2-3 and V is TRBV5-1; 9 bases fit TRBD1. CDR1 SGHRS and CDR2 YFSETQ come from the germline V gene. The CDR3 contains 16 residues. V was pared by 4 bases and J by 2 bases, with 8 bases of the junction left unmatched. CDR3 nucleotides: TGCGCCAGCAGCGACCTGACAGGGGGAGACACAGATACGCAGTATTTT. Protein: CASSDLTGGDTDTQYF.

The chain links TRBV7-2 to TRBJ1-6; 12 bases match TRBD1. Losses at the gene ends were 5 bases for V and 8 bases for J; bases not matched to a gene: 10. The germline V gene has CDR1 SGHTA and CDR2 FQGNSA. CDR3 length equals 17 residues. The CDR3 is CASSRGRDRGPDSPLHF. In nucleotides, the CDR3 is TGTGCCAGCAGCCGGGGACGGGACAGGGGGCCGGATTCACCCCTCCACTTT. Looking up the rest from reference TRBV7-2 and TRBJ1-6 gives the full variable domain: GAGVSQSPSNKVTEKGKDVELRCDPISGHTALYWYRQSLGQGLEFLIYFQGNSAPDKSGLPSDRFSAERTGGSVSTLTIQRTQQEDSAVYLCASSRGRDRGPDSPLHFGNGTRLTVT.

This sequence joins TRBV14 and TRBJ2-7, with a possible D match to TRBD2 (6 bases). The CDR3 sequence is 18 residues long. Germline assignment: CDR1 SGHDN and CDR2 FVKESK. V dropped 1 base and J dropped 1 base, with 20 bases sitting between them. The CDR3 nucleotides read TGTGCCAGCAGCCAAGGACCCGTGTGGAGGGCCGGATCCTACGAGCAGTACTTC. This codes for CASSQGPVWRAGSYEQYF.

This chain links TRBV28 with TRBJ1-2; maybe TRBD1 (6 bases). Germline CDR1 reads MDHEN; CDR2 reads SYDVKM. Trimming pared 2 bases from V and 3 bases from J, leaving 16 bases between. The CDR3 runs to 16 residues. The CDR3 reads CASSLETGRVDYGYTF. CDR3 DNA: TGTGCCAGCAGTTTAGAGACAGGCAGGGTGGACTATGGCTACACCTTC.

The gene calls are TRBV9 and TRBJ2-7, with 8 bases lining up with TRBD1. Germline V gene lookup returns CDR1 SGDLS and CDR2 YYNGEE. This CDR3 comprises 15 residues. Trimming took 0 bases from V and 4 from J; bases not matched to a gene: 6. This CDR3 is CASSVGTGPGYEQYF. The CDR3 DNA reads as TGTGCCAGCAGCGTAGGGACAGGGCCGGGGTACGAGCAGTACTTC. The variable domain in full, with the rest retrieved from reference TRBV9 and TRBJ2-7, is DSGVTQTPKHLITATGQRVTLRCSPRSGDLSVYWYQQSLDQGLQFLIQYYNGEERAKGNILERFSAQQFPDLHSELNLSSLELGDSALYFCASSVGTGPGYEQYFGPGTRLTVT.

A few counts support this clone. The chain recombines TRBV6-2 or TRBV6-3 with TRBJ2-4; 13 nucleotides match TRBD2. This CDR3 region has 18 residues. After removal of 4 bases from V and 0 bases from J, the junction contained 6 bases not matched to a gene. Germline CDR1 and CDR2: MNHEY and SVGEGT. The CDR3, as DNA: TGTGCCAGCAGTTCCGGGACTAGCGGGAATCTAGCCAAAAACATTCAGTACTTC. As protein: CASSSGTSGNLAKNIQYF.

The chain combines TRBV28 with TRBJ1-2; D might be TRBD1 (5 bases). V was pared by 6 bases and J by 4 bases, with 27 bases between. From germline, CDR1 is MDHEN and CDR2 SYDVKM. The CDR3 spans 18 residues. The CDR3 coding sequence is TGTGCCAGCAGACTATTACTGGTCAGGGCCACGGCTTTCTATGGCTACACCTTC. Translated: CASRLLLVRATAFYGYTF.

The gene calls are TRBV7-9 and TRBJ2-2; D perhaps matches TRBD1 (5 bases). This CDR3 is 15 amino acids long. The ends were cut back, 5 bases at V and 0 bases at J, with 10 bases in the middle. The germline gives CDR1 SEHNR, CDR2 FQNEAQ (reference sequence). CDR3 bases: TGTGCCAGCAGCCGACAGAGCGCGAACACCGGGGAGCTGTTTTTT. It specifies CASSRQSANTGELFF.

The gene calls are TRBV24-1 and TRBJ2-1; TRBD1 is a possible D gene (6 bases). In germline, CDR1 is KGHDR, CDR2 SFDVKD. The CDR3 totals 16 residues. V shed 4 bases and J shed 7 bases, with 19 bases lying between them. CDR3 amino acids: CATSESTGLVLNEQFF. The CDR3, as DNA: TGTGCCACCAGTGAGTCAACAGGGTTAGTCCTAAATGAGCAGTTCTTC.

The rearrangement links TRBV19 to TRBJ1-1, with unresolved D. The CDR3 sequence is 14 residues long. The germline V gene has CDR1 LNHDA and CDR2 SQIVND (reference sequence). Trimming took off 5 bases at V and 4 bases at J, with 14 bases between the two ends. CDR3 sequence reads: CASSAFISGTEAFF. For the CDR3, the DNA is TGTGCCAGTAGTGCTTTTATCTCGGGCACTGAAGCTTTCTTT.

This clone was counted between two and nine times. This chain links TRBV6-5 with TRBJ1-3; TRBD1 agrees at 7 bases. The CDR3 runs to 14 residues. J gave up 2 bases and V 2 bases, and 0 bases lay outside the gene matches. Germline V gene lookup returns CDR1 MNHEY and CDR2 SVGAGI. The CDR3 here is CASSYGTAGNTIYF. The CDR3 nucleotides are TGTGCCAGCAGTTACGGGACAGCTGGAAACACCATATATTTT.

CDR3 in amino acids: CASSVSGTGGPFYGYTF. The CDR3 DNA reads as TGTGCCAGCAGCGTATCAGGGACAGGGGGACCCTTTTATGGCTACACCTTC. The chain links TRBV9 to TRBJ1-2; 11 bases align to TRBD1. This CDR3 region has 17 residues. Looked up from germline, CDR1 is SGDLS and CDR2 is YYNGEE. The trim removed 1 base at V and 5 bases at J, leaving 10 bases unmatched.